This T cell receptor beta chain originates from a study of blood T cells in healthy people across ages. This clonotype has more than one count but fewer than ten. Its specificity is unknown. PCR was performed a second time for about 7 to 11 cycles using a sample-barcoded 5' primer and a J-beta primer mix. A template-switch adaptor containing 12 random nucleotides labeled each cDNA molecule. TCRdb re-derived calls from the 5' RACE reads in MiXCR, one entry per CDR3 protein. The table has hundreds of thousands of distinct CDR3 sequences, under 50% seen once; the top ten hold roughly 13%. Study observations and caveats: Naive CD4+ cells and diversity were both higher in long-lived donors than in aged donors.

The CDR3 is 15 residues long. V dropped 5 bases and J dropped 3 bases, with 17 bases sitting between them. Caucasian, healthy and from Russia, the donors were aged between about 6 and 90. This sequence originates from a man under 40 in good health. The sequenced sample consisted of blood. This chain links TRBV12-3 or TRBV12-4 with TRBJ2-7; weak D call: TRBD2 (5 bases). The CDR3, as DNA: TGTGCCAGCAGTCCAAGCCTCGGGGTCGACTACGAGCAGTACTTC. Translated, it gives CASSPSLGVDYEQYF.